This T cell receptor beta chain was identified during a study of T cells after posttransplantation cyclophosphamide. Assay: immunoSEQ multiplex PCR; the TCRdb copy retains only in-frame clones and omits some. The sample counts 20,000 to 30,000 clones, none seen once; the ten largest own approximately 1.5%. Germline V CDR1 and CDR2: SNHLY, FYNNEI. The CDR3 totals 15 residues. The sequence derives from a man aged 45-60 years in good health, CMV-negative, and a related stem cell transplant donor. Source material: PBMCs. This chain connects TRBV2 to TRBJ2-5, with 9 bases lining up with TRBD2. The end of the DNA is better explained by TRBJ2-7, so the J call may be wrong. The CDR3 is CASIKTSRSGGEQYF. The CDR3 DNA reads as TGTGCCAGCATTAAAACGTCGCGTAGCGGGGGCGAGCAGTACTTC.